Many counts were recorded for the clone carrying this TCR beta chain. The TCRbeta library incorporated unique molecular identifiers. TCRdb reprocessed the PCR reads with MiXCR, giving one entry per CDR3 protein. The table shows nearly 400,000 distinct CDR3 sequences, with over 20% occurring only once. The entry originates in a study of T-cell reconstitution after alpha-beta-depleted transplantation in children. This CDR3 comprises 15 residues. V shed 4 bases, J shed 1 base, and the junction held 4 bases outside the gene matches. CDR1 is SGDLS, CDR2 YYNGEE, per germline. This specimen consisted of PBMCs from the stem cell graft donor, obtained from the stem cell graft. The rearrangement links TRBV9 to TRBJ2-5; 10 bases agree with TRBD1. The source is a human donor who donated a stem cell graft to a child with acute myeloid leukemia. The CDR3 spells CASSPRTGGQETQYF. CDR3 DNA: TGTGCCAGCAGCCCAAGGACAGGGGGCCAAGAGACCCAGTACTTC.